The 12 T cell receptor beta chains presented below share a single source sample, sequenced in a study of OX40 agonist ivuxolimab in advanced cancers. The assay was immunoSEQ multiplex PCR, and TCRdb's table has in-frame clones only and misses some. The table has tens of thousands of clones, 70% to 90% seen once. The sequenced sample was CD4+ or CD8+ T cells sorted from blood, obtained in a trial of the OX40 agonist ivuxolimab. The receptors here all came from an adult with an advanced solid tumor such as melanoma, head and neck, liver or kidney cancer.

This clone was counted once. The V call is TRBV4-2, the J call TRBJ2-5; D call uncertain. The V gene lost 2 bases and the J gene lost 10 bases, with 29 bases spanning the gap. The CDR3 is 18 amino acids. Germline CDR1 reads LGHNA; CDR2 reads YNFKEQ. The CDR3, as DNA: TGTGCCAGCAGCCAAACCGCGCCTGGTATAATCCAAAGAGATGGCCAGTACTTC. It yields the protein CASSQTAPGIIQRDGQYF.

This chain connects TRBV5-1 to TRBJ2-4, with a tentative D call TRBD1 (6 bases). V was pared by 2 bases and J by 0 bases, with 9 bases between. This CDR3 contains 15 residues. Germline V CDR1 and CDR2: SGHRS, YFSETQ. The CDR3 DNA follows: TGCGCCAGCAGCTTAGGACAGCTAGCCAAAAACATTCAGTACTTC. Its protein is CASSLGQLAKNIQYF.

The rearrangement joins TRBV18 to TRBJ2-1; 14 nucleotides align to TRBD2. Trimming removed 2 bases from V and 3 bases from J; junction bases left unmatched: 0. The CDR3 spans 16 residues. Germline assignment: CDR1 KGHSH and CDR2 LQKENI. The CDR3 loop reads CASSPGLAGGYNEQFF. The CDR3 DNA reads as TGTGCCAGCTCACCAGGACTAGCGGGAGGCTACAATGAGCAGTTCTTC.

This chain joins TRBV5-1 and TRBJ2-3; D uncertain. This CDR3 comprises 12 residues. Trimming took 6 bases from V and 2 from J, leaving 7 bases between them. Germline loops: CDR1 SGHRS, CDR2 YFSETQ. The CDR3 loop is CASTLNTDTQYF. Written as DNA, the CDR3 is TGCGCCAGCACCCTGAACACAGATACGCAGTATTTT.

The CDR3 spells CASSVTEPNTEAFF. CDR3 coding DNA: TGTGCCAGCAGCGTGACAGAGCCGAACACTGAAGCTTTCTTT. The chain links TRBV6-5 to TRBJ1-1; D might be TRBD1 (5 bases). The CDR3 is 14 residues long. The V end lost 6 bases, the J end lost 1 base, and 12 bases lay between the germline ends. CDR1 and CDR2 from the germline V gene are MNHEY and SVGAGI.

This clone was seen only a few times. At one end the junction does not follow the germline gene, possibly because of a read error. The V and J genes are TRBV4-1 and TRBJ2-1, with D tentatively TRBD2 (6 bases). Germline CDR1 is MGHRA and CDR2 is YSYEKL. This CDR3 has 13 amino acids. DNA of the CDR3: TGCGCCAGCAGCCGGACCCTGGGCGCCGAGCGGGTCTTC. Amino acid sequence: CASSRTLGAERVF.

J is TRBJ2-3 and V is TRBV19; possibly TRBD2 for D (6 bases). The CDR3 consists of 13 residues. V gave up 5 bases and J gave up 5 bases, with 11 bases separating them. Germline values: CDR1 LNHDA, CDR2 SQIVND (reference sequence). CDR3 sequence reads: CASSGERVDTQYF. The CDR3 DNA is TGTGCCAGTAGTGGGGAGCGGGTAGATACGCAGTATTTT.

The gene calls are TRBV19 and TRBJ2-5; 7 nucleotides agree with TRBD1. Germline lookup yields CDR1 LNHDA and CDR2 SQIVND (reference sequence). The CDR3 loop spans 14 amino acids. Germline trimming cut 3 bases from V and 5 bases from J; bases unmatched to any gene: 6. CDR3 loop: CASSMWSRGETQYF. In DNA, the CDR3 is TGTGCCAGTAGTATGTGGTCCAGGGGGGAGACCCAGTACTTC.

The rearrangement uses TRBV6-1 and TRBJ1-3; 8 bases fit TRBD1. Trimming removed 5 bases from V and 0 bases from J; junction bases left unmatched: 0. This CDR3 region has 14 residues. Looked up from germline, CDR1 is MNHNS and CDR2 is SASEGT. CDR3 nucleotides: TGTGCCAGCAGTCAGGGGGCCTCTGGAAACACCATATATTTT. Its protein is CASSQGASGNTIYF.

This clone ranks as medium-sized. The chain carries TRBV7-3 and TRBJ2-1; TRBD2 matches 14 bases. The CDR3 sequence is 16 residues long. Germline lookup yields CDR1 SGHTA and CDR2 FQGTGA. V shed 2 bases, J shed 8 bases, and the junction held 5 bases outside the gene matches. This CDR3 reads CASSLEGTSGRHEQFF. The CDR3 DNA sequence: TGTGCCAGCAGCTTAGAAGGGACTAGCGGGAGACATGAGCAGTTCTTC.

The J gene is TRBJ2-3, the V gene TRBV18, with 7 bases aligning to TRBD2. CDR3 size: 15 residues. In germline, CDR1 is KGHSH, CDR2 LQKENI. Losses at the gene ends were 2 bases for V and 5 bases for J; bases not matched to a gene: 7. CDR3 DNA sequence: TGTGCCAGCTCACCATCGGCGGGAGTGGAAGATACGCAGTATTTT. Protein product: CASSPSAGVEDTQYF. The variable domain in full, with the rest retrieved from reference TRBV18 and TRBJ2-3, is NAGVMQNPRHLVRRRGQEARLRCSPMKGHSHVYWYRQLPEEGLKFMVYLQKENIIDESGMPKERFSAEFPKEGPSILRIQQVVRGDSAAYFCASSPSAGVEDTQYFGPGTRLTVL.

V gene TRBV28 combines with J gene TRBJ1-5; D is unclear. Germline assignment: CDR1 MDHEN and CDR2 SYDVKM. V was cut by 5 bases and J by 13 bases, with 15 bases left in between. This CDR3 spans 12 amino acids. In DNA, the CDR3 is TGTGCCAGCAGTCCCCTTGCAAATATTCAGCATTTT. This translates into CASSPLANIQHF.